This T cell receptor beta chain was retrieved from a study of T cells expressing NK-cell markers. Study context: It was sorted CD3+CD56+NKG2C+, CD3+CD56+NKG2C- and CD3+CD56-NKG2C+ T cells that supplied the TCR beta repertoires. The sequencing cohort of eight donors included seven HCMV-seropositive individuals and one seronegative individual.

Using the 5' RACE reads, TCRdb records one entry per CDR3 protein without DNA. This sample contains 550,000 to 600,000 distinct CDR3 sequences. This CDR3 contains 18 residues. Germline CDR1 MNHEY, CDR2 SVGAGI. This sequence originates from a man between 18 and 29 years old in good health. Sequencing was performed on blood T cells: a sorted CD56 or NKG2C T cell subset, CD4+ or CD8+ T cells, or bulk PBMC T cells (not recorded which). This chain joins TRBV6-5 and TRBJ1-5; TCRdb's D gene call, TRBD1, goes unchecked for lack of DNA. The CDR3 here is CASSTHPGQAYSNQPQHF.